The rows below give T cell receptor beta chains drawn from one sample of a study of T cell clonotyping in hematopoietic cell transplantation. Repertoires were generated with immunoSEQ multiplex PCR, while TCRdb's copy carries only in-frame clones and drops some. The table records some 50,000 clones, around 84% of them present only once. The sample consisted of peripheral blood mononuclear cells, taken before stem cell transplant. Receptors originate from a man between 60 and 75 years old with myelodysplastic syndrome. Some clones in this sample may be carry-over from other donors' samples. The CDR3 runs from the conserved cysteine through the conserved F or W. Each record gives: V gene, D gene, clone size, J gene, CDR3 protein, CDR3 DNA. D genes are given only for firm matches. Some rows have no size entry. The others give once, few or many, or a class for an expanded clone.

TRBV30	TRBD1	few	TRBJ1-2	CAWSVLLTRQGDRGYTF	TGTGCCTGGAGTGTACTGTTAACCCGTCAGGGGGACAGAGGCTACACCTTC
TRBV5-1	-	once	TRBJ2-6	CASSLETASSGANVLTF	TGCGCCAGCAGCTTGGAGACAGCAAGCTCTGGGGCCAACGTCCTGACTTTC
TRBV10-2	TRBD2	-	TRBJ2-3	CAIGRGGPNTDTQYF	TGCGCCATCGGGCGGGGGGGCCCTAACACAGATACGCAGTATTTT
TRBV4-3	TRBD1	-	TRBJ2-1	CASSQNTGVGYNEQFF	TGCGCCAGCAGCCAGAACACAGGGGTTGGATACAATGAGCAGTTCTTC
TRBV6-5	-	-	TRBJ1-1	CASSPRMNTEAFF	TGTGCCAGCAGTCCAAGGATGAACACTGAAGCTTTCTTT
TRBV2	-	-	TRBJ2-1	CASSEPSYNEQFF	TGTGCCAGCAGTGAGCCCTCCTACAATGAGCAGTTCTTC
TRBV4-3	-	-	TRBJ1-6	CASSPEVSYNSPLHF	TGCGCCAGCAGCCCTGAGGTGTCCTATAATTCACCCCTCCACTTT
TRBV5-8	-	few	TRBJ1-5	CASSPRVGGNRQPQHF	TGTGCCAGCAGCCCCCGAGTGGGGGGCAACAGACAGCCCCAGCATTTT
TRBV6-6	-	-	TRBJ2-7	CASSYNRAPYEQYF	TGTGCCAGCAGTTATAACAGGGCCCCCTACGAGCAGTACTTC
TRBV7-2	TRBD2	-	TRBJ2-7	CASRQGLAGGEQYF	TGTGCCAGCAGACAGGGACTAGCGGGGGGCGAGCAGTACTTC
TRBV2	TRBD1	-	TRBJ1-5	CASSQDSGQGFSQPQHF	TGTGCCAGCAGTCAAGACAGCGGACAGGGGTTTAGTCAGCCCCAGCATTTT
TRBV7-6	TRBD1	-	TRBJ2-7	CASSLAPTGTGAYEQYF	TGTGCCAGCAGCTTAGCCCCGACCGGGACAGGGGCCTACGAGCAGTACTTC
TRBV20-1	-	once	TRBJ2-7	CSARQAYEQYF	TGCAGTGCTAGACAGGCCTACGAGCAGTACTTC
TRBV2	-	few	TRBJ1-2	CASSEKEGANYGYTF	TGTGCCAGCAGTGAGAAGGAGGGCGCTAACTATGGCTACACCTTC
TRBV2	TRBD1	-	TRBJ1-6	CASTRDRNSPLHF	TGTGCCAGCACCAGGGACAGAAATTCACCCCTCCACTTT
TRBV28	-	-	TRBJ2-7	CASRGLDEQYF	TGTGCCAGCAGGGGATTGGACGAGCAGTACTTC
TRBV10-1	TRBD2	-	TRBJ2-5	CASSDLAGGQETQYF	TGCGCCAGCAGCGATCTAGCGGGGGGTCAAGAGACCCAGTACTTC
TRBV11-1	TRBD1	-	TRBJ2-1	CASSWDRDNEQFF	TGTGCCAGCAGTTGGGACAGGGACAATGAGCAGTTCTTC
TRBV11-2	TRBD1	-	TRBJ2-1	CASSPGQGWFF	TGTGCCAGCAGCCCCGGACAGGGGTGGTTCTTC
TRBV5-6	-	-	TRBJ1-6	CASSFPGRYNSPLHF	TGTGCCAGCAGCTTCCCTGGACGGTATAATTCACCCCTCCACTTT
TRBV7-2	TRBD1	-	TRBJ1-1	CASSLLEGAAEAFF	TGTGCCAGCAGCTTACTGGAGGGGGCAGCTGAAGCTTTCTTT
TRBV7-2	TRBD2	-	TRBJ2-3	CASSYEGFSGAGQGQYF	TGTGCCAGCAGTTATGAAGGGTTTAGCGGGGCAGGCCAGGGGCAGTATTTT
TRBV4-3	-	-	TRBJ1-1	CASSQEQGSPEAFF	TGCGCCAGCAGCCAAGAACAGGGATCTCCTGAAGCTTTCTTT
TRBV28	TRBD1	-	TRBJ1-4	CASRKDRAVEKLFF	TGTGCCAGCAGAAAGGACAGGGCGGTCGAAAAACTGTTTTTT
TRBV2	-	-	TRBJ1-6	CASSGQGEESPLHF	TGTGCCAGCTCTGGGCAGGGAGAGGAATCACCCCTCCACTTT
TRBV4-3	TRBD2	-	TRBJ2-7	CASSQQAGGRTVTYEQYF	TGCGCCAGCAGCCAGCAGGCGGGCGGGAGAACGGTGACCTACGAGCAGTACTTC
TRBV5-6	TRBD1	-	TRBJ2-3	CASSSLGQRTDTQYF	TGTGCCAGCAGCTCGCTGGGACAGCGCACAGATACGCAGTATTTT